A single sample gave rise to the 4 T cell receptor beta chains below, sequenced in a study of blood T cell repertoires in COVID-19 (dated by TCRdb to about 2020). The library was prepared using the immunoSEQ multiplex PCR assay. This is the immuneACCESS table as TCRdb keeps it, with only in-frame sequences that have V and J called. A part of the clones is gone; compared with another copy, unresolved V genes explain less than half, and the rest is unexplained. Recorded for this sample are fewer than 300,000 clones; 88% of them occurred a single time. The ten top clones hold roughly 4% of the sample. Sequencing used peripheral blood. The origin of the receptors is a man in his sixties who had recovered from COVID-19.

The chain employs TRBV29-1 and TRBJ1-5, with TRBD1 as a possible D gene (6 bases). Germline V gene data show CDR1 as SQVTM and CDR2 as ANQGSEA. Between the trimmed V and J ends, which lost 4 bases and 4 bases, there was a span of 11 bases. The CDR3 contains 13 residues. CDR3 nucleotide sequence: TGCAGCGTTGGGGGGCGACAGAATCAGCCCCAGCATTTT. It encodes CSVGGRQNQPQHF.

This clone has a single count. V and J are TRBV30 and TRBJ1-2, with TRBD1 as a possible D gene (6 bases). The CDR3 consists of 13 residues. Germline CDR1 and CDR2: GTSNPN and SVGIG (reference sequence). V was trimmed by 2 bases and J by 5 bases, leaving 12 bases between them. CDR3 sequence: CAWSTGYKYGYTF. The CDR3 DNA is TGTGCCTGGAGTACAGGGTATAAGTATGGCTACACCTTC. The full variable domain, completed using reference TRBV30 and TRBJ1-2, is SQTIHQWPATLVQPVGSPLSLECTVEGTSNPNLYWYRQAAGRGLQLLFYSVGIGQISSEVPQNLSASRPQDRQFILSSKKLLLSDSGFYLCAWSTGYKYGYTFGSGTRLTVV.

The table lists this clone with a count of one. This chain uses TRBV6-5 with TRBJ2-5; weak D call: TRBD1 (6 bases). Germline CDR1 is MNHEY and CDR2 is SVGAGI. The germline V and J ends were trimmed by 4 bases and 7 bases, with 16 bases remaining between them. The CDR3 consists of 14 residues. In DNA form, the CDR3 reads TGTGCCAGCAGTTCCCAGGGGACCTCAGGGACCCAGTACTTC. Translated, it gives CASSSQGTSGTQYF.

The chain employs TRBV5-3 and TRBJ2-1; 11 nucleotides align to TRBD2. TRBV5-3 has ORF status, its function being uncertain. V was clipped by 0 bases and J by 7 bases; unmatched bases: 9. The CDR3 has 17 residues. The CDR3 is CARSLGGSSGGANEQFF. The CDR3 nucleotides are TGTGCCAGAAGCTTGGGAGGGAGTAGCGGGGGGGCGAATGAGCAGTTCTTC.